What follows are 27 T cell receptor beta chains derived from one specimen sequenced in a study of blood T cell repertoires in COVID-19. Assay: immunoSEQ multiplex PCR; the TCRdb copy retains only in-frame clones and omits some. The sample consists of 190,000 or so clones, 87% of them appearing once. The specimen sequenced was PBMCs or T cells enriched from blood (not recorded which). The receptor source for this set is a young man with acute COVID-19.

The rearrangement joins TRBV30 to TRBJ2-3; D perhaps matches TRBD2 (5 bases). The CDR3 runs 15 residues. Germline V CDR1 and CDR2: GTSNPN, SVGIG (reference sequence). V was clipped by 5 bases and J by 0 bases, with 15 bases between them. CDR3 in amino acids: CAWGPGVTSTDTQYF. The CDR3 nucleotides read TGTGCCTGGGGTCCCGGGGTGACTAGCACAGATACGCAGTATTTT.

The CDR3 nucleotides read TGTGCCAGCAACATACCCGGGACAGCAGAAAACACCATATATTTT. Translating gives CASNIPGTAENTIYF. This chain joins TRBV6-5 and TRBJ1-3; 7 nucleotides agree with TRBD1. Trimming took 7 bases from V and 6 from J; bases not matched to a gene: 12. In germline, CDR1 is MNHEY, CDR2 SVGAGI. The CDR3 totals 15 residues.

This chain joins TRBV12-3 or TRBV12-4 and TRBJ1-2; TRBD1 aligns across 8 bases. With V trimmed by 7 bases and J by 4 bases, 2 bases remained unmatched. The CDR3 contains 12 residues. CDR3 amino acids: CASKQGGYGYTF. The CDR3 coding sequence is TGTGCCAGCAAACAGGGGGGCTATGGCTACACCTTC.

This clone has just one count. The chain has TRBV7-9 and TRBJ1-6; D not certain. The V end lost 3 bases, the J end lost 6 bases, and 15 bases lay between the germline ends. The CDR3 is made up of 16 amino acids. Germline values: CDR1 SEHNR, CDR2 FQNEAQ (reference sequence). CDR3 nucleotide sequence: TGTGCCAGCAGCTTTGAGGGCAGAGCGAGTAATTCACCCCTCCACTTT. Translated, it gives CASSFEGRASNSPLHF.

V usage is TRBV4-2 and J usage is TRBJ2-2; possible D gene TRBD1, 5 bases. The CDR3 totals 18 residues. Germline V gene sequence: CDR1 LGHNA, CDR2 YNFKEQ. Trimming removed 1 base at V and 3 bases at J, with 18 bases between. The CDR3, as DNA: TGTGCCAGCAGCCAAGTCTATCTCAGGGCTACGGACACCGGGGAGCTGTTTTTT. Translating it yields CASSQVYLRATDTGELFF.

The chain is built from TRBV9 and TRBJ2-1; D perhaps matches TRBD2 (5 bases). CDR1 and CDR2 from the germline V gene are SGDLS and YYNGEE. The V end was cut by 3 bases, the J end by 3 bases, with 16 bases between. The CDR3 totals 16 residues. The CDR3 loop is CASSAALAGSYNEQFF. In nucleotides, the CDR3 is TGTGCCAGCAGCGCAGCCCTAGCTGGTAGCTACAATGAGCAGTTCTTC.

The chain combines TRBV19 with TRBJ2-2; unclear D gene. CDR1 LNHDA and CDR2 SQIVND come from the germline V gene (reference sequence). The CDR3 runs to 10 residues. Deletions cut 10 bases from V and 6 bases from J, with 6 bases between. CDR3 residues: CATKSGELFF. CDR3 coding DNA: TGTGCCACTAAATCCGGGGAGCTGTTTTTT.

CDR3 in amino acids: CASSYPPVGNSYEQYF. The DNA of the CDR3 is TGTGCCAGCAGTTACCCCCCGGTGGGCAACTCCTACGAGCAGTACTTC. The chain employs TRBV6-2 or TRBV6-3 and TRBJ2-7; D unclear. This CDR3 spans 16 amino acids. Germline V gene sequence: CDR1 MNHEY, CDR2 SVGEGT. V lost 2 bases, J lost 0 bases, and 14 bases lay in between.

V is TRBV7-2 and J is TRBJ1-2, with a weak D call TRBD1 (5 bases). The germline gives CDR1 SGHTA, CDR2 FQGNSA. V lost 1 base and J 8 bases, leaving 14 bases between the germline ends. This CDR3 contains 14 residues. The CDR3 loop reads CASSLDGRGIGYTF. DNA of the CDR3: TGTGCCAGCAGCTTAGATGGCCGGGGGATCGGCTACACCTTC.

V and J are TRBV5-5 and TRBJ2-7; D remains ambiguous. Germline V gene data show CDR1 as SGHKS and CDR2 as YYEKEE (reference sequence). The CDR3 is 12 amino acids. Trimming took off 0 bases at V and 4 bases at J, with 5 bases between the two ends. The CDR3 region is CASSLVAYEQYF. CDR3 DNA: TGTGCCAGCAGCTTGGTAGCATACGAGCAGTACTTC.

This chain uses TRBV28 with TRBJ2-1; TRBD2 matches 10 bases. This CDR3 contains 14 residues. CDR1 is MDHEN and CDR2 is SYDVKM in the germline V gene. V was clipped by 2 bases and J by 7 bases; unmatched bases: 2. The CDR3 region is CASSLLAGDNEQFF. The CDR3 DNA sequence: TGTGCCAGCAGTTTACTAGCGGGAGATAATGAGCAGTTCTTC.

The V gene is TRBV12-2, the J gene TRBJ1-1; the table assigns TRBD1, which was not confirmed against the DNA. TRBV12-2 is labeled a pseudogene. The CDR3 is 13 residues long. The CDR3 loop reads CASRLGGGTEAFF. CDR3 sequence (DNA): TGTGCAAGTCGCTTAGGAGGGGGCACTGAAGCTTTCTTT.

V gene TRBV29-1 combines with J gene TRBJ2-7, with TRBD1 matching 7 bases. The CDR3 is 14 residues long. Germline CDR1 and CDR2: SQVTM and ANQGSEA. V lost 5 bases and J lost 1; bases outside the gene matches: 8. The CDR3 spells CSVFEGQLSYEQYF. For the CDR3, the DNA is TGCAGCGTTTTTGAGGGACAGTTATCCTACGAGCAGTACTTC.

The chain combines TRBV7-2 with TRBJ1-5, with 8 nucleotides matching TRBD1. The CDR3 is 16 amino acids. CDR1 SGHTA and CDR2 FQGNSA come from the germline V gene. The J segment lost 2 bases and the V segment lost 5 bases, leaving 8 bases of the junction unmatched. CDR3 protein: CASSLQGAGGNQPQHF. The CDR3 DNA follows: TGTGCCAGCAGCCTTCAGGGGGCGGGTGGCAATCAGCCCCAGCATTTT.

V is TRBV7-2 and J is TRBJ2-7; 10 bases are shared with TRBD2. V was pared by 4 bases and J by 0 bases, with 15 bases of the junction left unmatched. Germline CDR1 is SGHTA and CDR2 is FQGNSA. This CDR3 is built from 19 residues. The CDR3 reads CASSYLTSGSKTSSYEQYF. CDR3 nucleotides: TGTGCCAGCAGCTACCTGACTAGCGGGTCAAAGACGAGCTCCTACGAGCAGTACTTC.

The chain recombines TRBV11-3 with TRBJ2-5; 11 bases are shared with TRBD1. Germline V gene lookup returns CDR1 SGHNT and CDR2 YENEEA. This CDR3 is 15 amino acids long. V was clipped by 5 bases and J by 3 bases; unmatched bases: 5. DNA for the CDR3: TGTGCCAGCAGCGGATGGGACAGGGGGAAAGAGACCCAGTACTTC. This encodes CASSGWDRGKETQYF.

The rearrangement joins TRBV28 to TRBJ2-2; maybe TRBD1 (6 bases). CDR3 size: 15 residues. Trimming stripped 1 base from V and 5 bases from J, with 11 bases between. Germline CDR1 MDHEN, CDR2 SYDVKM. This chain's CDR3 is CASSLFGDTTGELFF. Here the CDR3 DNA reads TGTGCCAGCAGTTTATTCGGGGACACTACCGGGGAGCTGTTTTTT.

V and J are TRBV5-6 and TRBJ2-7; 7 bases align to TRBD1. V shed 0 bases, J shed 0 bases, and the junction held 3 bases outside the gene matches. The CDR3 spans 15 residues. From germline, CDR1 is SGHDT and CDR2 YYEEEE. CDR3 loop: CASSLVRGFSYEQYF. The CDR3 DNA is TGTGCCAGCAGCTTGGTCAGGGGGTTCTCCTACGAGCAGTACTTC.

The V call is TRBV18, the J call TRBJ2-6; possible D gene TRBD2, 5 bases. CDR1 and CDR2 from the germline V gene are KGHSH and LQKENI. Trimming cost V 0 bases and J 5 bases, with 11 bases left between them. There are 16 residues in the CDR3. The CDR3 loop reads CASSPPGEARANVLTF. For the CDR3, the DNA is TGTGCCAGCTCACCACCCGGGGAAGCTAGGGCCAACGTCCTGACTTTC.

J is TRBJ2-3 and V is TRBV10-1; 12 nucleotides align to TRBD2. The CDR3 extends over 16 amino acids. J lost 5 bases, V lost 3 bases, and 6 bases had no gene match. CDR1 is WNHNN, CDR2 SYGVQD, per germline (reference sequence). The CDR3 region is CASSDGLAGGGDTQYF. In nucleotides, the CDR3 is TGCGCCAGCAGTGATGGTCTAGCGGGAGGGGGAGATACGCAGTATTTT.

The rearrangement links TRBV27 to TRBJ1-4, with a tentative D call TRBD1 (5 bases). The V gene's germline CDR1 is MNHEY and CDR2 SMNVEV (reference sequence). Trimming took 2 bases from V and 3 from J, leaving 10 bases between them. This CDR3 is 15 amino acids long. The CDR3 protein is CASSLGAWANEKLFF. CDR3 in DNA: TGTGCCAGCAGTTTAGGGGCGTGGGCTAATGAAAAACTGTTTTTT.

The V and J genes are TRBV9 and TRBJ1-4, with a possible D match to TRBD1 (5 bases). The germline gives CDR1 SGDLS, CDR2 YYNGEE. The CDR3 loop spans 14 amino acids. Trimming took off 3 bases at V and 2 bases at J, with 8 bases between the two ends. In DNA form, the CDR3 reads TGTGCCAGCAGCGGGCAGGGCACTAATGAAAAACTGTTTTTT. This encodes CASSGQGTNEKLFF.

V is TRBV11-3 and J is TRBJ2-7, with D possibly matching TRBD2 (5 bases). The V gene's germline CDR1 is SGHNT and CDR2 YENEEA. With 1 base removed from V and 0 bases from J, the gap between germline ends came to 10 bases. This CDR3 is built from 15 residues. CDR3 in amino acids: CASSLATTSSYEQYF. The CDR3 DNA is TGTGCCAGCAGCTTAGCGACTACCAGCTCCTACGAGCAGTACTTC.

The rearrangement joins TRBV7-2 to TRBJ2-1; TRBD2 aligns across 13 bases. V shed 5 bases and J 6 bases; nucleotides not matched to a gene: 4. The CDR3 extends over 15 amino acids. From germline, CDR1 is SGHTA and CDR2 FQGNSA. For the CDR3, the DNA is TGTGCCAGCAGCGTGACTAGCGGGAGGACCAATGAGCAGTTCTTC. Amino acid sequence: CASSVTSGRTNEQFF.

J is TRBJ2-2 and V is TRBV14; D remains ambiguous. Germline V gives CDR1 SGHDN, CDR2 FVKESK. The CDR3 contains 16 residues. Trimming removed 4 bases from V and 6 bases from J, with 18 bases in between. The CDR3 protein is CASSPLGRERPGELFF. As DNA, the CDR3 is TGTGCCAGCAGCCCCCTCGGCCGAGAGAGGCCCGGGGAGCTGTTTTTT. Based on the CDR3 plus reference TRBV14 and TRBJ2-2, the full variable domain is EAGVTQFPSHSVIEKGQTVTLRCDPISGHDNLYWYRRVMGKEIKFLLHFVKESKQDESGMPNNRFLAERTGGTYSTLKVQPAELEDSGVYFCASSPLGRERPGELFFGEGSRLTVL.

The V and J genes are TRBV7-9 and TRBJ2-1; 12 nucleotides line up with TRBD2. The V segment lost 6 bases and the J segment 6 bases; nucleotides outside the gene matches: 6. This CDR3 contains 15 residues. Germline V gene lookup returns CDR1 SEHNR and CDR2 FQNEAQ (reference sequence). CDR3: CASRAPSGRANEQFF. Written as DNA, the CDR3 is TGTGCCAGCAGGGCCCCTAGCGGGAGGGCCAATGAGCAGTTCTTC.

Turning to this clone: The sample has other DNA sequences that encode this CDR3 too. The chain employs TRBV27 and TRBJ1-4, with no clear D. The CDR3 has 11 residues. V was cut by 5 bases and J by 8 bases, with 6 bases left in between. Germline V gene data show CDR1 as MNHEY and CDR2 as SMNVEV (reference sequence). The CDR3 spells CASSAGEKLFF. Here the CDR3 DNA reads TGTGCCAGCAGTGCGGGGGAAAAACTGTTTTTT.